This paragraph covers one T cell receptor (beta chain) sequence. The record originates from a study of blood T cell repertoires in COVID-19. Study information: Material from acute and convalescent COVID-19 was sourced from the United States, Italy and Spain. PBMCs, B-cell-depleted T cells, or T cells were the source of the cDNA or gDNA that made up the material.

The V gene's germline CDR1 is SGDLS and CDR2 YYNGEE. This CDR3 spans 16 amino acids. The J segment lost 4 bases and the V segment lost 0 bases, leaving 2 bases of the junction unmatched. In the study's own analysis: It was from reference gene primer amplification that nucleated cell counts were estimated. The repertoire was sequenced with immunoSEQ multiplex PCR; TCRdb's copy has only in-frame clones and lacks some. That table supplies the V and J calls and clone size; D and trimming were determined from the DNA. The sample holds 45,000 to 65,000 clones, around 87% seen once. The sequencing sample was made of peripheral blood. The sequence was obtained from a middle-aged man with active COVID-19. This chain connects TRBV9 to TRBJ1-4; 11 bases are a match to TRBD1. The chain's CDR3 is CASSVGGTGGNEKLFF. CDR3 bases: TGTGCCAGCAGCGTAGGTGGGACAGGGGGTAATGAAAAACTGTTTTTT.